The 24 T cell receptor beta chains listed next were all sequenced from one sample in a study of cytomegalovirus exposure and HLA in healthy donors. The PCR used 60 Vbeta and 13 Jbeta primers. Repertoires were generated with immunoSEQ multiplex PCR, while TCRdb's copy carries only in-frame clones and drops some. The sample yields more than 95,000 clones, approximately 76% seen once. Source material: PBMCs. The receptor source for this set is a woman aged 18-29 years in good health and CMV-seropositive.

CDR3 sequence reads: CASSLGAGGELFF. In DNA, the CDR3 is TGTGCCAGCAGCCTAGGGGCGGGCGGGGAGCTGTTTTTT. The chain links TRBV11-2 to TRBJ2-2; D possibly matches TRBD1 or TRBD2 (5 bases each). Germline assignment: CDR1 SGHAT and CDR2 FQNNGV. The CDR3 loop spans 13 amino acids. Trimming left V 5 bases short and J 7 bases short, with 11 bases between.

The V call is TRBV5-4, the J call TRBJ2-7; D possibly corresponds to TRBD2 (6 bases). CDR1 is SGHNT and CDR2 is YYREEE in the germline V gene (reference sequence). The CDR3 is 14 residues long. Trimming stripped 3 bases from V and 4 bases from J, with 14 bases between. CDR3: CASSSGEAVYEQYF. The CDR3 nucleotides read TGTGCCAGCAGCTCCGGGGAGGCCGTGTACGAGCAGTACTTC.

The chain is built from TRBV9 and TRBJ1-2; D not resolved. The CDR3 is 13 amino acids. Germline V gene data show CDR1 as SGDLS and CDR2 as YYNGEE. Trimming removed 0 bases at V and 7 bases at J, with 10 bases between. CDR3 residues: CASSVAEGSGYTF. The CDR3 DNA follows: TGTGCCAGCAGCGTAGCGGAGGGAAGTGGCTACACCTTC.

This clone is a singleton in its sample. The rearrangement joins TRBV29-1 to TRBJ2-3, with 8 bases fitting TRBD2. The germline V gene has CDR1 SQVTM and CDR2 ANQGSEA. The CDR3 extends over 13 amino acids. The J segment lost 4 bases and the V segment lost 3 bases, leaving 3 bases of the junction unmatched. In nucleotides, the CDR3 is TGCAGCGTTGACGGGAGGGCCCCAGATACGCAGTATTTT. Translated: CSVDGRAPDTQYF.

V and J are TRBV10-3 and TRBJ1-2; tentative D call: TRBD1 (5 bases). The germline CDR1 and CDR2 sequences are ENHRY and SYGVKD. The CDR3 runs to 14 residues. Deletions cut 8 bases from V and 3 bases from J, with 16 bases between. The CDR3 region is CAIQATEVDYGYTF. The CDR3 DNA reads TGTGCCATCCAGGCGACAGAGGTGGACTATGGCTACACCTTC.

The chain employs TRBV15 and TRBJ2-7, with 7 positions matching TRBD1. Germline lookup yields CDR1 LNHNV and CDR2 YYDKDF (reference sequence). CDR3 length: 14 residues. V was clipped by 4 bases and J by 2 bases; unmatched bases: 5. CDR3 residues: CATSTRDRAYEQYF. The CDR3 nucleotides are TGTGCCACCAGCACCCGGGACAGAGCCTACGAGCAGTACTTC.

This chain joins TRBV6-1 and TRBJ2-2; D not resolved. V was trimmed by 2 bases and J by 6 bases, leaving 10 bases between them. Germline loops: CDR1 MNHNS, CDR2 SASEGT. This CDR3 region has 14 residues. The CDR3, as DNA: TGTGCCAGCAGTGAATGGAGATTTTCCGGGGAGCTGTTTTTT. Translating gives CASSEWRFSGELFF.

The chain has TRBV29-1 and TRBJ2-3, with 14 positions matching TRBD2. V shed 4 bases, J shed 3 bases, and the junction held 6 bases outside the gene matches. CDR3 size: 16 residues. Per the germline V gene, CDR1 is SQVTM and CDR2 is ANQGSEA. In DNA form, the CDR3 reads TGCAGCGTTGGGGGACTAGCGGGAGTTACGACAGATACGCAGTATTTT. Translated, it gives CSVGGLAGVTTDTQYF.

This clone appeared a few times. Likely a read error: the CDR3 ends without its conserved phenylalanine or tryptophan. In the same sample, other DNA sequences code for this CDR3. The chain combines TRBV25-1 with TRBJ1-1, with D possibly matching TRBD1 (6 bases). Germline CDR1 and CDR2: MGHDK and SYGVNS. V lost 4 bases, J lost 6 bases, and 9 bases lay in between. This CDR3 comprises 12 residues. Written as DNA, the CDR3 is TGTGCCAGCAGTGTGGAGGGGGCTGAAGCTTTCTGT. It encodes CASSVEGAEAFC.

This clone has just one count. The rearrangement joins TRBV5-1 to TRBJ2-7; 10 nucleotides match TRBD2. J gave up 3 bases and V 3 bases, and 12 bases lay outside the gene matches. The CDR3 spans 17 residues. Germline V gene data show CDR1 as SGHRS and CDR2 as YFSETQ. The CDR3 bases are TGCGCCAGCAGCTCCACCGCTCAGGCTAGCGGGAGCTACGAGCAGTACTTC. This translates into CASSSTAQASGSYEQYF.

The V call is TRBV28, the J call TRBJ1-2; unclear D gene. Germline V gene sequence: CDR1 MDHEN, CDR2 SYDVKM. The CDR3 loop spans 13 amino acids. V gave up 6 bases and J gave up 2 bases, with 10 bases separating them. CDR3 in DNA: TGTGCCAGCAGCGCCACATGGAACTATGGCTACACCTTC. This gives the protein CASSATWNYGYTF.

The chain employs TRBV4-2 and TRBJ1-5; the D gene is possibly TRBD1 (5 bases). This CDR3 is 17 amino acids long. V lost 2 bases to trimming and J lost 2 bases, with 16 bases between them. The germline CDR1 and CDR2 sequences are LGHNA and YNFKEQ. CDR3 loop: CASSQRRGEGGNQPQHF. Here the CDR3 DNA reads TGTGCCAGCAGCCAACGGCGGGGCGAAGGGGGCAATCAGCCCCAGCATTTT.

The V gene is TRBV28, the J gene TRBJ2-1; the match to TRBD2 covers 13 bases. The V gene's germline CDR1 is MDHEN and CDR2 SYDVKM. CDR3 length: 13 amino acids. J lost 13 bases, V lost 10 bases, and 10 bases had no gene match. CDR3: CAISGLAGVGQFF. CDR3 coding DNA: TGTGCCATCTCTGGACTAGCGGGAGTAGGACAGTTCTTC.

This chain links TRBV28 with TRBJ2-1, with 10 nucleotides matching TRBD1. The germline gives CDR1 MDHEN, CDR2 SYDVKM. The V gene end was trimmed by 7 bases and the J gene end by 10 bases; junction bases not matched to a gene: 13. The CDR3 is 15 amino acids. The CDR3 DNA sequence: TGTGCCAGCAAACCGGGACAGGGGAAGTTCGGCGAGCAGTTCTTC. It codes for CASKPGQGKFGEQFF.

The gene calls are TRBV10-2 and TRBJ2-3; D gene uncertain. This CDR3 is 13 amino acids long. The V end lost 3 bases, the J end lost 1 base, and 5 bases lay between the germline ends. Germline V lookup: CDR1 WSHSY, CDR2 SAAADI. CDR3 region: CASSESGTDTQYF. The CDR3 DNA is TGCGCCAGCAGTGAATCGGGCACAGATACGCAGTATTTT.

CDR3 in amino acids: CATSRDLASGFDNEQFF. The CDR3 DNA sequence: TGTGCCACCAGCAGAGATCTGGCTAGCGGTTTTGACAATGAGCAGTTCTTC. This sequence joins TRBV15 and TRBJ2-1, with 7 positions matching TRBD2. There are 17 residues in the CDR3. Germline loops: CDR1 LNHNV, CDR2 YYDKDF (reference sequence). V trimming: 0 bases; J trimming: 5 bases; junction bases outside the gene matches: 10.

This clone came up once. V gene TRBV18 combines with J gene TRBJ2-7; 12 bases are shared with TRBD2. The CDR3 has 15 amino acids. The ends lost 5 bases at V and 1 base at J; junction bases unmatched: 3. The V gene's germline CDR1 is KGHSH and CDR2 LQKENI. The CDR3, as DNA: TGTGCCAGCTCAGCAGGACTAGCGGGGTCCTACGAGCAGTACTTC. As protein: CASSAGLAGSYEQYF.

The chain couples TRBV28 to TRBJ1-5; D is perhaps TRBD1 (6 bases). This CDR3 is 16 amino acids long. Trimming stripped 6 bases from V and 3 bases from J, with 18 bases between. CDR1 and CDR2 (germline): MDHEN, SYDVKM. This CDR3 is CASRYSAGQPNQPQHF. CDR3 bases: TGTGCCAGCAGGTACTCGGCCGGACAGCCCAATCAGCCCCAGCATTTT.

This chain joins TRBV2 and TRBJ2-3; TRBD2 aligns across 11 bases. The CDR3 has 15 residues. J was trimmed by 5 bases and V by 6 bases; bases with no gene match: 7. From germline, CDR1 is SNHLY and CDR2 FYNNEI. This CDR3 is CASSELAGVRDTQYF. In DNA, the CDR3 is TGTGCCAGCAGCGAACTAGCGGGAGTGCGAGATACGCAGTATTTT.

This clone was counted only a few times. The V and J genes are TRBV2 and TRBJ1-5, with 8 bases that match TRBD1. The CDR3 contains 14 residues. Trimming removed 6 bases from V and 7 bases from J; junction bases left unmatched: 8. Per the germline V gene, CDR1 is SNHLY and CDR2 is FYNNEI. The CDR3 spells CASRPGQGWQPQHF. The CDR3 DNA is TGTGCCAGCAGACCCGGACAGGGCTGGCAGCCCCAGCATTTT.

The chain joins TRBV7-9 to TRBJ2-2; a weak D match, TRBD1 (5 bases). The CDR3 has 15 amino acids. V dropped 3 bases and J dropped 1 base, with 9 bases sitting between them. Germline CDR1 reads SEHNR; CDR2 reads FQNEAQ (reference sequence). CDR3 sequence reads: CASSLGQGNTGELFF. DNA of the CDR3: TGTGCCAGCAGCTTGGGGCAGGGGAACACCGGGGAGCTGTTTTTT.

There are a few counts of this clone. The CDR3 region is CAWSASNFYEQYF. The DNA of the CDR3 is TGTGCCTGGAGTGCCTCTAACTTCTACGAGCAGTACTTC. The chain couples TRBV30 to TRBJ2-7, with unresolved D. V was clipped by 1 base and J by 3 bases, with 10 bases between them. The CDR3 runs to 13 residues. From germline, CDR1 is GTSNPN and CDR2 SVGIG (reference sequence).

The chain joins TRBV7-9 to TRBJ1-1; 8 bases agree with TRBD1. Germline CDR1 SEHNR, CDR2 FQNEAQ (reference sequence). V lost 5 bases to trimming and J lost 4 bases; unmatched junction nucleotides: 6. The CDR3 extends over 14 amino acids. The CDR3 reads CASSPGQGRTEAFF. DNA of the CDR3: TGTGCCAGCAGCCCCGGACAGGGACGCACTGAAGCTTTCTTT.

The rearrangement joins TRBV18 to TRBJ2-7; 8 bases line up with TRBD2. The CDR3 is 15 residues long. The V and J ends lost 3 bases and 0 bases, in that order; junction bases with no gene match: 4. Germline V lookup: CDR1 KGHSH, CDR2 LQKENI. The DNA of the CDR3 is TGTGCCAGCTCACCGGGTGGGACTAGCTCCTACGAGCAGTACTTC. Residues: CASSPGGTSSYEQYF. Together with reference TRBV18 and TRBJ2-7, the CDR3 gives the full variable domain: NAGVMQNPRHLVRRRGQEARLRCSPMKGHSHVYWYRQLPEEGLKFMVYLQKENIIDESGMPKERFSAEFPKEGPSILRIQQVVRGDSAAYFCASSPGGTSSYEQYFGPGTRLTVT.